This T cell receptor beta chain comes out of a study of blood T cells in healthy people across ages. Turning to the study itself: Template switching retrieved approximately one barcoded beta molecule for each two T cells.

Germline V gives CDR1 DFQATT, CDR2 SNEGSKA (reference sequence). Trimming took 3 bases from V and 5 from J, leaving 10 bases between them. This CDR3 is built from 12 residues. The use of a sample-barcoded 5' primer and a J-beta primer mix characterized a second PCR of about 6 to 12 cycles. TCRdb reprocessed the 5' RACE reads via MiXCR and lists one record per CDR3 protein. The repertoire holds roughly 410,000 distinct CDR3 sequences, with about half as singletons. Whole-study results and caveats: The long-lived group displayed more naive CD4+ cells, plus higher diversity, than the aged donors did.

Worth noting for this clonotype: Its antigen is currently unknown.

The sequence was collected from a man aged 55 to 70 in good health. This sequence joins TRBV20-1 and TRBJ2-5; the D gene is possibly TRBD2 (6 bases). The sequencing input was blood. As DNA, the CDR3 is TGCAGTGCTAGTTTTGGAGGGGAGACCCAGTACTTC. Its protein product is CSASFGGETQYF.